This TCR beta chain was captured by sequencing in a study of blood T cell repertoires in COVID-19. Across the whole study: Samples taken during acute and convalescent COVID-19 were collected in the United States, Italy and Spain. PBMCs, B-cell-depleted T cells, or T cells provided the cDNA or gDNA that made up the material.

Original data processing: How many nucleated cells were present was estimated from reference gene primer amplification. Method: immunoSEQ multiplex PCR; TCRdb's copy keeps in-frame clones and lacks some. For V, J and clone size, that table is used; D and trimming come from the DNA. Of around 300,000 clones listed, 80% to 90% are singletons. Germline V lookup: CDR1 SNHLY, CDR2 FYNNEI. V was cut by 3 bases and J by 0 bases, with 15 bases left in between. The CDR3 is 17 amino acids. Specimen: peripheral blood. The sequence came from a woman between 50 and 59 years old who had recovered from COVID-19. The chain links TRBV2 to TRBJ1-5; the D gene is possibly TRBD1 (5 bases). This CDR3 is CASSDEIAGLSNQPQHF. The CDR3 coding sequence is TGTGCCAGCAGTGATGAGATCGCGGGACTTAGCAATCAGCCCCAGCATTTT.